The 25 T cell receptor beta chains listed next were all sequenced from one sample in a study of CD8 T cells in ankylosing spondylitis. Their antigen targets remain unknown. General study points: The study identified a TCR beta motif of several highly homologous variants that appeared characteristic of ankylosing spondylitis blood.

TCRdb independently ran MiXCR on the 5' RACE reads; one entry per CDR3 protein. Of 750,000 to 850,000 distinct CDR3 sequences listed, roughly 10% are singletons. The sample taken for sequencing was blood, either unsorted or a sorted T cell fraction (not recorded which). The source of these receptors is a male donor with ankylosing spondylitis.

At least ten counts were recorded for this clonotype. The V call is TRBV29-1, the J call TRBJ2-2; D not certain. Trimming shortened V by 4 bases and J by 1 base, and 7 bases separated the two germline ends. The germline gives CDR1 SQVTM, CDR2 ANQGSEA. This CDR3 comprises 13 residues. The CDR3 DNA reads TGCAGCGTTGGAAGGGTGAACACCGGGGAGCTGTTTTTT. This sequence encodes CSVGRVNTGELFF.

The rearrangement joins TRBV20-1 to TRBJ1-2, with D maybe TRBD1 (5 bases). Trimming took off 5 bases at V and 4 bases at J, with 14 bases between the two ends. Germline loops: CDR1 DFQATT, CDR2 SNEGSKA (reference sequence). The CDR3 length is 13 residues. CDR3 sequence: CSAGAGGGYGYTF. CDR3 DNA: TGCAGTGCTGGAGCCGGGGGTGGCTATGGCTACACCTTC.

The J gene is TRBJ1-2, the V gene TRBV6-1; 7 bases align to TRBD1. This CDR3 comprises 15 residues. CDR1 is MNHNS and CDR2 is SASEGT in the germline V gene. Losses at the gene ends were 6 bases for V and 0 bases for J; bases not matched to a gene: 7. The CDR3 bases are TGTGCCAGCAGACCGACAGGGACGACTAACTATGGCTACACCTTC. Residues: CASRPTGTTNYGYTF.

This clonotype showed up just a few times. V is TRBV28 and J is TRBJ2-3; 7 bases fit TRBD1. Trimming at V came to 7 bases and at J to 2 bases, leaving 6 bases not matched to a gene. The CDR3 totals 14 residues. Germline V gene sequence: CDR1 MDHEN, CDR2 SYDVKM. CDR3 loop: CASTRDRYTDTQYF. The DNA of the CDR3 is TGTGCCAGCACCCGGGACAGATACACAGATACGCAGTATTTT.

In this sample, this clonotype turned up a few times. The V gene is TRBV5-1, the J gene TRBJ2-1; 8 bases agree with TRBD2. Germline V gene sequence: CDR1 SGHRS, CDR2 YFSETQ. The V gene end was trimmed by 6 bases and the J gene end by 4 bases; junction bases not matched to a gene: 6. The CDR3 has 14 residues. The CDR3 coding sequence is TGCGCCAGCAAGGAGGGACTAGTGTACAATGAGCAGTTCTTC. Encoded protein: CASKEGLVYNEQFF. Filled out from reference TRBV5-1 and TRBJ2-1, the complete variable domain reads KAGVTQTPRYLIKTRGQQVTLSCSPISGHRSVSWYQQTPGQGLQFLFEYFSETQRNKGNFPGRFSGRQFSNSRSEMNVSTLELGDSALYLCASKEGLVYNEQFFGPGTRLTVL.

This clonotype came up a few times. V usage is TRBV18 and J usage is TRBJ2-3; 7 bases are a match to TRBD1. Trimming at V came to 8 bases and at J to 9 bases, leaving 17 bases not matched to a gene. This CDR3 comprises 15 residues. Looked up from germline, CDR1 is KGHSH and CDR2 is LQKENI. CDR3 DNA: TGTGCCAGCCCCTTACTCAGACAGGGCCAGGACACGCAGTATTTT. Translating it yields CASPLLRQGQDTQYF.

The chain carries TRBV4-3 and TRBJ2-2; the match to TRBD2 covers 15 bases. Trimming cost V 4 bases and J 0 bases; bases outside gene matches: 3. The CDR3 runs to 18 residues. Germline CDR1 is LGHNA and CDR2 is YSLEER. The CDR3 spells CASSRGLAGGANTGELFF. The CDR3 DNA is TGCGCCAGCAGCCGCGGACTAGCGGGGGGGGCGAACACCGGGGAGCTGTTTTTT.

The CDR3 region has the DNA TGTGCCAGTAGTGTTCCGAGGGGAGTTGGCCAAGAGACCCAGTACTTC. Its protein product is CASSVPRGVGQETQYF. The chain recombines TRBV19 with TRBJ2-5; D may be TRBD1 or TRBD2 (5 bases each). The CDR3 consists of 16 residues. Germline-derived CDR1 and CDR2 are LNHDA and SQIVND (reference sequence). V lost 5 bases, J lost 1 base, and 17 bases lay in between.

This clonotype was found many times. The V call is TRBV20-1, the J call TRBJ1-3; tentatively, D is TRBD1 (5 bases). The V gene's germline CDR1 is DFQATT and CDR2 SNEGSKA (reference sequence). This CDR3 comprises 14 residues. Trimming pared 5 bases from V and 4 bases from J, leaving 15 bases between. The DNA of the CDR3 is TGCAGTGCTCCCGTCCGGGGGGAAGGAAACACCATATATTTT. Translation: CSAPVRGEGNTIYF.

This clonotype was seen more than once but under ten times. CDR3 nucleotide sequence: TGTGCCAGCAGTTTCGACCCGGGAAGGGGCAATGAGCAGTTCTTC. Translation: CASSFDPGRGNEQFF. This chain links TRBV12-3 or TRBV12-4 with TRBJ2-1; D assignment may be TRBD1 or TRBD2 (5 bases each). The V gene lost 3 bases and the J gene lost 6 bases, with 15 bases spanning the gap. The CDR3 is 15 residues long.

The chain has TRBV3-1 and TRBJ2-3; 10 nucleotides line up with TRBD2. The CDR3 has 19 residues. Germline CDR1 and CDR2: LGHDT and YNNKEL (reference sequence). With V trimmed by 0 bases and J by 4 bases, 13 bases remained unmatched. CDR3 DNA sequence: TGTGCCAGCAGCCAAGAGGTGAAAGGGGTAGCGGGGGGAGCAGATACGCAGTATTTT. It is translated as CASSQEVKGVAGGADTQYF.

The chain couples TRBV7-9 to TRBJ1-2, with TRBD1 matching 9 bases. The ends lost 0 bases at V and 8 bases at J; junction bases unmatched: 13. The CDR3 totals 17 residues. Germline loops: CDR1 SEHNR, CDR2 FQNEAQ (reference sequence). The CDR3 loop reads CASSLASLDRGSRGYTF. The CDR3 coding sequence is TGTGCCAGCAGCTTAGCTAGTCTGGACAGGGGATCTAGAGGCTACACCTTC.

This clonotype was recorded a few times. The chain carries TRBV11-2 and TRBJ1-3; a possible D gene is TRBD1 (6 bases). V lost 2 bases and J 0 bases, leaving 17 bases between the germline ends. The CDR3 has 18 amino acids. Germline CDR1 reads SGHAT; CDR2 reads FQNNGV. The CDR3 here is CASSLLGGTGSSGNTIYF. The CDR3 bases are TGTGCCAGCAGCTTATTAGGAGGCACAGGGAGCTCTGGAAACACCATATATTTT.

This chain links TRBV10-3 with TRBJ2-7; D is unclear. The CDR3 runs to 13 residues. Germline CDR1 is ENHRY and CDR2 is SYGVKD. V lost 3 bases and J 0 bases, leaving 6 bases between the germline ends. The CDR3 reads CAISDVSSYEQYF. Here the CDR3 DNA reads TGTGCCATCAGTGACGTCAGCTCCTACGAGCAGTACTTC.

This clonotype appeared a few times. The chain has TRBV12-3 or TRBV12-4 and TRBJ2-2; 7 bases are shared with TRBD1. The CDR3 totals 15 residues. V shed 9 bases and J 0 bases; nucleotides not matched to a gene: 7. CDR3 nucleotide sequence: TGTGCCAGTACCCGGGACAGACCGAACACCGGGGAGCTGTTTTTT. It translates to CASTRDRPNTGELFF.

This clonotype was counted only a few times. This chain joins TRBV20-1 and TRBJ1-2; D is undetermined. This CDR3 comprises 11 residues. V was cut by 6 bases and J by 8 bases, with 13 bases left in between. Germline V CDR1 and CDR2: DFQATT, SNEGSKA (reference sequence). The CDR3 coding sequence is TGCAGTGCGGCTCAGAGACGAGGCTACACCTTC. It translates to CSAAQRRGYTF.

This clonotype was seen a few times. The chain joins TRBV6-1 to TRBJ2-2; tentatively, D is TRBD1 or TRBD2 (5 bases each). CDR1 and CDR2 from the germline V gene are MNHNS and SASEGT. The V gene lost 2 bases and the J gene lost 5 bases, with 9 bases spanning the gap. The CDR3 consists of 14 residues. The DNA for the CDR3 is TGTGCCAGCAGTGAATGGGGGTGGACCGGGGAGCTGTTTTTT. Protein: CASSEWGWTGELFF.

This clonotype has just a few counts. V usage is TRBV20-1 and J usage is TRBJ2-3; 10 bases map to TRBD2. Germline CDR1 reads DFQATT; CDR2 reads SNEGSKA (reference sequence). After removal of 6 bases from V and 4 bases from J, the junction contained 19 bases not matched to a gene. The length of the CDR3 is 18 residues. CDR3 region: CSARGAGGRGGQADTQYF. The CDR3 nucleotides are TGCAGTGCCCGAGGAGCGGGAGGGAGGGGAGGTCAGGCAGATACGCAGTATTTT.

CDR3 region: CASSFVGHRGKAFF. CDR3 coding DNA: TGTGCCAGCAGCTTCGTGGGTCACCGGGGTAAGGCTTTCTTT. The chain carries TRBV7-9 and TRBJ1-1; no clear D. The CDR3 is made up of 14 amino acids. V dropped 3 bases and J dropped 11 bases, with 19 bases sitting between them. Germline lookup yields CDR1 SEHNR and CDR2 FQNEAQ (reference sequence).

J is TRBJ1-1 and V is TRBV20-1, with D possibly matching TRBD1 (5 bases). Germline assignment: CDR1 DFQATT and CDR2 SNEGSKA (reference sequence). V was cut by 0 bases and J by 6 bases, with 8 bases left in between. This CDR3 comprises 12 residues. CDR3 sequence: CSARDGGPEAFF. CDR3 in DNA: TGCAGTGCTAGAGACGGGGGACCTGAAGCTTTCTTT.

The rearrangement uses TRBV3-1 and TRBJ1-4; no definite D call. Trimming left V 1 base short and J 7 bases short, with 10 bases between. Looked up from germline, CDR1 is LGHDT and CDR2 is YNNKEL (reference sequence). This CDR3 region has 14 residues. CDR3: CASSQGFFGEKLFF. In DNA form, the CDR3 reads TGTGCCAGCAGCCAAGGCTTCTTCGGTGAAAAACTGTTTTTT.

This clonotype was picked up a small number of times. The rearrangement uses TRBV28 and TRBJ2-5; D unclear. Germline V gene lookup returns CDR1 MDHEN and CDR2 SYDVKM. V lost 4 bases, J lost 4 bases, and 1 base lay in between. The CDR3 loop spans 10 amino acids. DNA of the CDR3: TGTGCCAGCAGTTCAGAGACCCAGTACTTC. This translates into CASSSETQYF.

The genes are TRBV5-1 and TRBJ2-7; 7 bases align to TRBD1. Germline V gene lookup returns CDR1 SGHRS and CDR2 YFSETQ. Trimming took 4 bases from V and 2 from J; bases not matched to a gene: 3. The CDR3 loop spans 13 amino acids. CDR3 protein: CASSRDSAYEQYF. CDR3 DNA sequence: TGCGCCAGCAGCCGGGACAGTGCCTACGAGCAGTACTTC.

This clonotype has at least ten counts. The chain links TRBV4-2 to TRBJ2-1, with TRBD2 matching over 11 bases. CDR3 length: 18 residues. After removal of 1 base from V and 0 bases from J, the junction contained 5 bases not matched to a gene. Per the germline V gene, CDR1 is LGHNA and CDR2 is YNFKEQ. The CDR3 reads CASSQVTSGSYSYNEQFF. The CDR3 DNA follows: TGTGCCAGCAGCCAAGTAACTAGCGGGAGCTACTCCTACAATGAGCAGTTCTTC.

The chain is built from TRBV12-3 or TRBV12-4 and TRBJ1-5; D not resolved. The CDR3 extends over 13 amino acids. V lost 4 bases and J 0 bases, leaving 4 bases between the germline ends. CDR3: CASSSFSNQPQHF. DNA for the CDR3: TGTGCCAGCAGTTCTTTTAGCAATCAGCCCCAGCATTTT.